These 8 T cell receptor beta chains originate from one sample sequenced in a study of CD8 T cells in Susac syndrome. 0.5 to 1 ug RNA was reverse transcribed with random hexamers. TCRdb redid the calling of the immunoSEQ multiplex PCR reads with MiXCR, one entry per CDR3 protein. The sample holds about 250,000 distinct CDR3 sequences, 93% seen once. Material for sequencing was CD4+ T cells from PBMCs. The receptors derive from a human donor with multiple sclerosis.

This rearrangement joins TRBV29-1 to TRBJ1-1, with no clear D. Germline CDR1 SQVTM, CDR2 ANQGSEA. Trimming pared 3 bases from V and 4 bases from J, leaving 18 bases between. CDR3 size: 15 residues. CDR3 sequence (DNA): TGCAGCGTTGATGGTGGTATAGACGCGATCACTGAAGCTTTCTTT. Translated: CSVDGGIDAITEAFF.

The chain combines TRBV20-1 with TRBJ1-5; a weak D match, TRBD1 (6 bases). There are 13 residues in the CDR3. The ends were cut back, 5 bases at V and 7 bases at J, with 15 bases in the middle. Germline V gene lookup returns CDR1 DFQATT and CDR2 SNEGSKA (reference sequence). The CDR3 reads CSASRGAGQPQHF. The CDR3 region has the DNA TGCAGTGCTTCTCGGGGGGCTGGGCAGCCCCAGCATTTT.

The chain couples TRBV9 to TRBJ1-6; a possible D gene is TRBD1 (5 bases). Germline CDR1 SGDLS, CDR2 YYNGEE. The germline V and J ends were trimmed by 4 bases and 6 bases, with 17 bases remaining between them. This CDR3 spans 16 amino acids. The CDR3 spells CASSPPGARFNSPLHF. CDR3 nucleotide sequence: TGTGCCAGCAGCCCCCCCGGGGCGCGATTTAATTCACCCCTCCACTTT.

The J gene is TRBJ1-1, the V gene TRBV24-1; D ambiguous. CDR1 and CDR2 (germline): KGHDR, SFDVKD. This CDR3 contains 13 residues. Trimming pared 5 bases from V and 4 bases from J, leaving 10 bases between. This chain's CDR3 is CATSVGGSTEAFF. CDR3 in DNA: TGTGCCACCAGTGTAGGCGGCAGCACTGAAGCTTTCTTT.

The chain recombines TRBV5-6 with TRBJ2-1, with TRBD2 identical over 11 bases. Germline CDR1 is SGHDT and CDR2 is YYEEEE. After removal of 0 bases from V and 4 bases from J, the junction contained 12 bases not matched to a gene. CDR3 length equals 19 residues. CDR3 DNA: TGTGCCAGCAGCTTGGTGTTTATGGCTAGCGGGGGGAAATACAATGAGCAGTTCTTC. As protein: CASSLVFMASGGKYNEQFF.

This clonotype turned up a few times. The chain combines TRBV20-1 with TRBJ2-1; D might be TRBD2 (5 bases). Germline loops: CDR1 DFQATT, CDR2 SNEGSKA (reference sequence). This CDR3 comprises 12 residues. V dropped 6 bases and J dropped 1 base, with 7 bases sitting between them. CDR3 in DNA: TGCAGTGCCGGGGAATCCTACAATGAGCAGTTCTTC. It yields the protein CSAGESYNEQFF.

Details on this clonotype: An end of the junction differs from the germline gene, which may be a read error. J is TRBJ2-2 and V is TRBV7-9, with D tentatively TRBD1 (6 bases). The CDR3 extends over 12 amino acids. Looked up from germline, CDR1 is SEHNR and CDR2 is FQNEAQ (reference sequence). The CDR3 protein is CLGGANTGELFF. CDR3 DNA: TGCCTTGGGGGCGCGAACACCGGGGAGCTGTTTTTT.

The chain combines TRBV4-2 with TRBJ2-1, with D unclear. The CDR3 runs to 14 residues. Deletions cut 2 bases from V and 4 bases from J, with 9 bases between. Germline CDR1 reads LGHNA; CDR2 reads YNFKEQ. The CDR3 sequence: CASSQQVAYNEQFF. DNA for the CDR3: TGTGCCAGCAGCCAACAAGTGGCTTACAATGAGCAGTTCTTC.